Listed here are 4 T cell receptor beta chains from one sample, sequenced in a study of early T cells in non-severe SARS-CoV-2 infection. TCRdb reprocessed the 5' RACE reads via MiXCR and lists one record per CDR3 protein. The repertoire holds 45,000 to 65,000 distinct CDR3 sequences, over 8% seen once, with around 4% in the top ten. What was sequenced was whole blood. The receptors stem from an adult who was a healthcare worker with PCR-confirmed SARS-CoV-2 infection or an uninfected control (not recorded which).

In its sample, this clonotype was seen many times. The chain recombines TRBV27 with TRBJ1-5; tentative D call: TRBD1 (5 bases). CDR1 and CDR2 (germline): MNHEY, SMNVEV (reference sequence). Trimming stripped 5 bases from V and 5 bases from J, with 19 bases between. The CDR3 has 16 amino acids. CDR3 nucleotide sequence: TGTGCCAGCAGTCTCCGGGGCAGCGGGCGGGATCAGCCCCAGCATTTT. Translation: CASSLRGSGRDQPQHF.

This clonotype has a handful of counts. The chain recombines TRBV10-3 with TRBJ1-4; 7 positions match TRBD1. The V gene end was trimmed by 6 bases and the J gene end by 6 bases; junction bases not matched to a gene: 1. Germline V CDR1 and CDR2: ENHRY, SYGVKD. This CDR3 region has 12 residues. The CDR3 protein is CAIRQGDEKLFF. CDR3 nucleotides: TGTGCCATCAGGCAGGGGGATGAAAAACTGTTTTTT.

In this sample, this clonotype turned up many times. The chain joins TRBV4-2 to TRBJ2-5; D remains ambiguous. CDR3 size: 14 residues. Germline V gene sequence: CDR1 LGHNA, CDR2 YNFKEQ. The ends were cut back, 6 bases at V and 1 base at J, with 12 bases in the middle. CDR3 region: CASSPVLPQETQYF. In nucleotides, the CDR3 is TGTGCCAGCAGTCCCGTTTTACCCCAAGAGACCCAGTACTTC.

This clonotype appeared many times. The rearrangement links TRBV5-1 to TRBJ2-7, with D perhaps TRBD2 (7 bases). CDR3 size: 19 residues. Germline CDR1 SGHRS, CDR2 YFSETQ. Trimming pared 3 bases from V and 0 bases from J, leaving 25 bases between. CDR3 DNA sequence: TGCGCCAGCAGCTGGGGGGGCCTTCGGCTAGCGGCTCCCTCCTACGAGCAGTACTTC. It encodes CASSWGGLRLAAPSYEQYF.